These T cell receptor beta chains were read from a single sample in a study of beta chain features in type 1 diabetes. The table came from immunoSEQ multiplex PCR; TCRdb's copy has only in-frame clones and leaves some out. The table records some 350,000 clones, less than 15% of them present only once. Sequenced input: naive CD4+ T cells from blood. The source is a woman in her late teens or twenties with type 1 diabetes. CDR3s include the opening cysteine and the closing phenylalanine or tryptophan. D genes are given only for firm matches. Some rows mark clone size as missing; the rest say once, few, many or name a class of expanded clone.

D	V	J	size	CDR3	DNA
TRBD1	TRBV27	TRBJ1-2	-	CASSFSEFKRQGDYYGYTF	TGTGCCAGCAGTTTCTCCGAATTCAAAAGACAGGGGGATTACTATGGCTACACCTTC
-	TRBV18	TRBJ2-2	-	CASSPPSVTGELFF	TGTGCCAGCTCACCACCGTCGGTAACCGGGGAGCTGTTTTTT
-	TRBV21-1	TRBJ2-3	-	CASSGAVDTDTQYF	TGTGCCAGCAGTGGAGCAGTGGACACAGATACGCAGTATTTT
-	TRBV10-2	TRBJ2-1	-	CASSESTSLGNEQFF	TGCGCCAGCAGTGAGTCTACTAGTTTAGGCAATGAGCAGTTCTTC
TRBD1	TRBV28	TRBJ1-4	few	CASSPWTGKDEKLFF	TGTGCCAGCAGTCCGTGGACAGGGAAGGATGAAAAACTGTTTTTT
TRBD2	TRBV6-1	TRBJ2-1	-	CASSEENRVAGVMANEQFF	TGTGCCAGCAGTGAAGAGAACAGGGTAGCGGGAGTGATGGCCAATGAGCAGTTCTTC
-	TRBV5-1	TRBJ2-3	-	CASSPQVADTQYF	TGCGCCAGCAGCCCCCAGGTCGCAGATACGCAGTATTTT
TRBD2	TRBV30	TRBJ2-1	-	CALGLAGYNEQFF	TGTGCCTTGGGACTAGCGGGCTACAATGAGCAGTTCTTC
TRBD1	TRBV5-1	TRBJ1-1	few	CASSSLTKRTGDTEAFF	TGCGCCAGCAGCTCCCTTACAAAACGGACAGGGGACACTGAAGCTTTCTTT
TRBD1	TRBV19	TRBJ1-2	few	CASRDRSYGYTF	TGTGCCAGTCGGGACAGATCCTATGGCTACACCTTC
-	TRBV2	TRBJ2-4	-	CASTSRGQGATKNIQYF	TGTGCCAGCACCTCGCGGGGGCAGGGGGCTACCAAAAACATTCAGTACTTC
TRBD2	TRBV15	TRBJ2-1	few	CATSSQQRGLAGVNEQFF	TGTGCCACCAGCAGCCAACAGAGGGGACTAGCGGGAGTCAATGAGCAGTTCTTC
TRBD1	TRBV30	TRBJ1-1	-	CAWKLGQGFFLEAFF	TGTGCCTGGAAACTCGGACAGGGTTTCTTTTTGGAAGCTTTCTTT
TRBD2	TRBV19	TRBJ2-1	-	CASSRLAGEHEQFF	TGTGCCAGTAGTAGACTAGCGGGAGAACATGAGCAGTTCTTC
TRBD1	TRBV9	TRBJ2-1	-	CASSVASGGDEQFF	TGTGCCAGCAGCGTAGCCTCAGGGGGCGATGAGCAGTTCTTC
-	TRBV11-2	TRBJ1-2	-	CASSPTGYGYTF	TGTGCCAGCAGCCCTACCGGGTATGGCTACACCTTC
-	TRBV19	TRBJ1-5	-	CASSPTAYSNQPQHF	TGTGCCAGTAGTCCGACAGCATATAGCAATCAGCCCCAGCATTTT
-	TRBV5-4	TRBJ1-2	-	CASSPGLDYGYTF	TGTGCCAGCAGCCCAGGGCTCGACTATGGCTACACCTTC
-	TRBV18	TRBJ2-1	-	CASSPPRGGGSSYNEQFF	TGTGCCAGCTCACCACCGCGAGGTGGGGGGAGCTCCTACAATGAGCAGTTCTTC
-	TRBV30	TRBJ2-3	once	CAWSVGVRVADTQYF	TGTGCCTGGAGTGTTGGGGTCAGGGTAGCAGATACGCAGTATTTT
-	TRBV5-1	TRBJ2-7	few	CASSLDQGEQYF	TGCGCCAGCAGCTTGGATCAGGGCGAGCAGTACTTC
-	TRBV11-2	TRBJ2-3	-	CASSPGIWGTDTQYF	TGTGCCAGCAGCCCAGGGATATGGGGCACAGATACGCAGTATTTT
TRBD1	TRBV10-3	TRBJ1-1	-	CAISDFTGGVEAFF	TGTGCCATCAGTGACTTCACAGGGGGCGTTGAAGCTTTCTTT
TRBD1	TRBV29-1	TRBJ2-2	few	CSVVSYRGPANTGELFF	TGCAGCGTTGTAAGCTACAGGGGGCCGGCGAACACCGGGGAGCTGTTTTTT
-	TRBV2	TRBJ2-1	few	CASSEQSAEQFF	TGTGCCAGCAGTGAACAGAGCGCTGAGCAGTTCTTC
-	TRBV18	TRBJ2-7	few	CASSQDRVYEQYF	TGTGCCAGCTCACAAGACAGAGTCTACGAGCAGTACTTC